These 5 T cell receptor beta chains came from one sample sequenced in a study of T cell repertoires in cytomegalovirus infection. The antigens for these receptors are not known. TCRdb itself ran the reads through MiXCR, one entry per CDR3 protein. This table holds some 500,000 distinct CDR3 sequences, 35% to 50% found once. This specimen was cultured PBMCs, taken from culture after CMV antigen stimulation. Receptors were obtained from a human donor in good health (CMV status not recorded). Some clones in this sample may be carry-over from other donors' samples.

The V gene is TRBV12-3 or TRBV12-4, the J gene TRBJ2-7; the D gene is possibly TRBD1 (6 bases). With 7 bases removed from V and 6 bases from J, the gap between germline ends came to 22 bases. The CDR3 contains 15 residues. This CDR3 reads CASTPYGLDRREQYF. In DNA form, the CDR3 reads TGTGCCAGCACCCCTTACGGTCTCGACAGGCGCGAGCAGTACTTC.

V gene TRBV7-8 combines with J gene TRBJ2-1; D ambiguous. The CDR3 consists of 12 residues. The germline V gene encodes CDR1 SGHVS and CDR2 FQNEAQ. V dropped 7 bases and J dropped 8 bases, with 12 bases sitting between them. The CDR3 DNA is TGTGCCAGCACCATTGGGGTTTATGAGCAGTTCTTC. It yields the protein CASTIGVYEQFF.

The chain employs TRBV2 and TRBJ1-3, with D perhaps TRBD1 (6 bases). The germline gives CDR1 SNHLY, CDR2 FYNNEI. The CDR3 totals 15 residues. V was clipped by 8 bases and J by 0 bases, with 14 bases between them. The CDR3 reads CASQQGPVSGNTIYF. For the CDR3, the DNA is TGTGCCAGCCAACAGGGCCCCGTCTCTGGAAACACCATATATTTT. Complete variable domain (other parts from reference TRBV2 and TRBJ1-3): EPEVTQTPSHQVTQMGQEVILRCVPISNHLYFYWYRQILGQKVEFLVSFYNNEISEKSEIFDDQFSVERPDGSNFTLKIRSTKLEDSAMYFCASQQGPVSGNTIYFGEGSWLTVV.

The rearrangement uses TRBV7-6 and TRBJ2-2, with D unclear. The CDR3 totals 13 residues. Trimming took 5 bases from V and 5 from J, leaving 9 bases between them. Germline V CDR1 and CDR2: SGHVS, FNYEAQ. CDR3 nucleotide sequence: TGTGCCAGCAGCCCTAGTCCAACCGGGGAGCTGTTTTTT. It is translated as CASSPSPTGELFF.

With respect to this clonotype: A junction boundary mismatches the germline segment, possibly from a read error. The CDR3 loop reads CASSSTSSCEQYF. The CDR3 nucleotides read TGTGCCAGCAGCTCGACGAGCTCCTGCGAGCAGTACTTC. This chain connects TRBV7-2 to TRBJ2-7; no definite D call. Germline CDR1 and CDR2: SGHTA and FQGNSA. There are 13 residues in the CDR3.